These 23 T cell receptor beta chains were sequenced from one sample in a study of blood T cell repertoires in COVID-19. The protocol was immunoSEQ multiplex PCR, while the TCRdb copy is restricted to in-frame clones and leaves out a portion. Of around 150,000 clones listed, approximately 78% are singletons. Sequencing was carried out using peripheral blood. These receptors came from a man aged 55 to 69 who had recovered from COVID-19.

This chain's CDR3 is CASSYPPDPTGETQYF. CDR3 bases: TGTGCCAGCAGTTACCCCCCCGATCCAACTGGTGAGACCCAGTACTTC. The chain employs TRBV6-2 or TRBV6-3 and TRBJ2-5; D not certain. Trimming pared 2 bases from V and 5 bases from J, leaving 18 bases between. Germline assignment: CDR1 MNHEY and CDR2 SVGEGT. This CDR3 spans 16 amino acids.

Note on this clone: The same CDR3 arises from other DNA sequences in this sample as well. CDR3 in DNA: TGTGCCACCAGTGACCGGGGGGATCAGCCCCAGCATTTT. Translated, it gives CATSDRGDQPQHF. This chain joins TRBV24-1 and TRBJ1-5; tentatively, D is TRBD1 (5 bases). Germline CDR1 reads KGHDR; CDR2 reads SFDVKD. Trimming shortened V by 4 bases and J by 5 bases, and 8 bases separated the two germline ends. There are 13 residues in the CDR3.

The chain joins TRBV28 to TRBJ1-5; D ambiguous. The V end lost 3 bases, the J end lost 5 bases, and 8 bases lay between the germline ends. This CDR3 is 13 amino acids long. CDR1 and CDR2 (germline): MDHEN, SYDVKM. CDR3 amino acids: CASSLIGDQPQHF. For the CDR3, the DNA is TGTGCCAGCAGTTTGATCGGGGATCAGCCCCAGCATTTT.

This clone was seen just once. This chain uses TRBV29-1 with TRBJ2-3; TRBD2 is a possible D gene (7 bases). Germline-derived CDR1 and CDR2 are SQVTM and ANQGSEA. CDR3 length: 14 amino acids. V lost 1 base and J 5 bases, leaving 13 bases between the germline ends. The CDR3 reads CSVEGGGQLDTQYF. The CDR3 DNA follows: TGCAGCGTTGAAGGGGGGGGGCAGTTAGATACGCAGTATTTT.

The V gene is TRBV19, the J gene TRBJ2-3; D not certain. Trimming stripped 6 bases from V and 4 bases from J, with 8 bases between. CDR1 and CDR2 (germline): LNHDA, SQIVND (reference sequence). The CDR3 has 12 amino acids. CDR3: CASSTLADTQYF. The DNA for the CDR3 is TGTGCCAGTAGCACCCTAGCAGATACGCAGTATTTT.

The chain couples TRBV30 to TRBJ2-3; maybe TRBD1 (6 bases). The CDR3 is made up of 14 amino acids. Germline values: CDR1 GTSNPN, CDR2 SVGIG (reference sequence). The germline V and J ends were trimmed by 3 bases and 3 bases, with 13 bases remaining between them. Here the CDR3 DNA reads TGTGCCTGGAGAGGGGGTGTCCCTACAGATACGCAGTATTTT. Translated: CAWRGGVPTDTQYF.

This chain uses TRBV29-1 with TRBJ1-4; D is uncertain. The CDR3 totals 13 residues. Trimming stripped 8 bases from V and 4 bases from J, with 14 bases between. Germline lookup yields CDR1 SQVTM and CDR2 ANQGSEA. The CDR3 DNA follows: TGCAGCTTCCGGGTAGGCCTTAATGAAAAACTGTTTTTT. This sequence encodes CSFRVGLNEKLFF.

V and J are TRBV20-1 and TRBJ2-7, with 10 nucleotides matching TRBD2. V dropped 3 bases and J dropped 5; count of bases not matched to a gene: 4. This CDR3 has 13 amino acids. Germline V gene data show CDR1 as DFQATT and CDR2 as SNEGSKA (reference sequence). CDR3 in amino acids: CSASSGRIHEQYF. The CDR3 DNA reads TGCAGTGCTAGTAGCGGGAGGATCCACGAGCAGTACTTC.

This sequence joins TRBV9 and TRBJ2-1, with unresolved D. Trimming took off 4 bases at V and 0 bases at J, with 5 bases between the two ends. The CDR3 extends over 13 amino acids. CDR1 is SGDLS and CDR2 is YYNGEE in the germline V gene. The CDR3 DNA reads TGTGCCAGCAGCTCCGGCTCCTACAATGAGCAGTTCTTC. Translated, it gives CASSSGSYNEQFF.

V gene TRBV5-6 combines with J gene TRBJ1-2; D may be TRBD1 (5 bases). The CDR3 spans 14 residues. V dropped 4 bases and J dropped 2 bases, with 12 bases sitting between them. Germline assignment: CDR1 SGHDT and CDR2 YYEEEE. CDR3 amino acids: CASSPGGGNYGYTF. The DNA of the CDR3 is TGTGCCAGCAGCCCCGGGGGGGGGAACTATGGCTACACCTTC. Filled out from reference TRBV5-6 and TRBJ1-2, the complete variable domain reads DAGVTQSPTHLIKTRGQQVTLRCSPKSGHDTVSWYQQALGQGPQFIFQYYEEEERQRGNFPDRFSGHQFPNYSSELNVNALLLGDSALYLCASSPGGGNYGYTFGSGTRLTVV.

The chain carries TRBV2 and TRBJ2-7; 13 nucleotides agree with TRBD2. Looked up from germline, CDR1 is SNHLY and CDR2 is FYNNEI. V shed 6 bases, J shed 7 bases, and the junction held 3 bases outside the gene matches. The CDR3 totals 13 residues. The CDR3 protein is CASRGLAGYEQYF. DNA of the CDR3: TGTGCCAGCAGGGGACTAGCGGGGTATGAGCAGTACTTC. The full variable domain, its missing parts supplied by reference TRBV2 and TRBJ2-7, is EPEVTQTPSHQVTQMGQEVILRCVPISNHLYFYWYRQILGQKVEFLVSFYNNEISEKSEIFDDQFSVERPDGSNFTLKIRSTKLEDSAMYFCASRGLAGYEQYFGPGTRLTVT.

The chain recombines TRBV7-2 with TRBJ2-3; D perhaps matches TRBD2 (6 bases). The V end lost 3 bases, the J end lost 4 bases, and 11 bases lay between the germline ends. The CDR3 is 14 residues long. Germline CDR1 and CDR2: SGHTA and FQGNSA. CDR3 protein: CASSLDGRADTQYF. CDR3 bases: TGTGCCAGCAGCTTGGACGGGAGAGCAGATACGCAGTATTTT.

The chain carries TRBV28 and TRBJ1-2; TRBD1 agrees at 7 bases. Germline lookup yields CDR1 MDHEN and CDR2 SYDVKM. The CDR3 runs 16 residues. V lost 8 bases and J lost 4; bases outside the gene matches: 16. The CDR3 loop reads CASGTPRGAGGYGYTF. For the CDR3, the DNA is TGTGCCAGCGGGACCCCACGTGGGGCAGGGGGCTATGGCTACACCTTC.

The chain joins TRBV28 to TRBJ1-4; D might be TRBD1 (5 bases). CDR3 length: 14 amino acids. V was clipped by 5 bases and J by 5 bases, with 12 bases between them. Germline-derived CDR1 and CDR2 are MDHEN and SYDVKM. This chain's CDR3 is CASSEQRGNEKLFF. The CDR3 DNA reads TGTGCCAGCAGTGAACAAAGGGGAAATGAAAAACTGTTTTTT.

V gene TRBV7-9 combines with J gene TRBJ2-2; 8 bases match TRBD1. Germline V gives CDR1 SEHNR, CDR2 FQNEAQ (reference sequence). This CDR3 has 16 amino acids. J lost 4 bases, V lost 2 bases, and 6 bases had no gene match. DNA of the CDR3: TGTGCCAGCAGCTTAAGCAGGGGGCTGGGCACCGGGGAGCTGTTTTTT. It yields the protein CASSLSRGLGTGELFF. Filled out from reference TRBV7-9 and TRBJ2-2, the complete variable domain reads DTGVSQNPRHKITKRGQNVTFRCDPISEHNRLYWYRQTLGQGPEFLTYFQNEAQLEKSRLLSDRFSAERPKGSFSTLEIQRTEQGDSAMYLCASSLSRGLGTGELFFGEGSRLTVL.

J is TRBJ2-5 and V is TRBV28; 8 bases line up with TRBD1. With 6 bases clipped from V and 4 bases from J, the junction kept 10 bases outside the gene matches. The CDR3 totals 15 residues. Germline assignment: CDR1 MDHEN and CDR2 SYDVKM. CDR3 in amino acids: CASSPQGAMVETQYF. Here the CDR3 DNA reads TGTGCCAGCAGCCCTCAGGGGGCTATGGTAGAGACCCAGTACTTC.

CDR3 in amino acids: CASSLGGSGISTDTQYF. The CDR3 DNA reads TGCGCCAGCAGCTTGGGGGGTAGCGGGATCTCCACAGATACGCAGTATTTT. This chain joins TRBV5-1 and TRBJ2-3; 8 bases agree with TRBD2. This CDR3 has 17 amino acids. Germline V gene lookup returns CDR1 SGHRS and CDR2 YFSETQ. Trimming took 0 bases from V and 2 from J; bases not matched to a gene: 8.

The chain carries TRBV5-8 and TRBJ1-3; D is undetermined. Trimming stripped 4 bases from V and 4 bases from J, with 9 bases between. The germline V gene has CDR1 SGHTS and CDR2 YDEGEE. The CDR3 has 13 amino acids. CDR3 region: CASSHRGGNTIYF. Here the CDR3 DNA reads TGTGCCAGCAGCCACCGGGGAGGAAACACCATATATTTT.

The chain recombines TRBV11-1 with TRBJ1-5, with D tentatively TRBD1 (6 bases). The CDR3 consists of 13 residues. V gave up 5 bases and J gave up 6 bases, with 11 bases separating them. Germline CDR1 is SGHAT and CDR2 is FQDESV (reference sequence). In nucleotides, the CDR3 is TGTGCCAGCAGCCAGGGGAAGGGTCAGCCCCAGCATTTT. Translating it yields CASSQGKGQPQHF.

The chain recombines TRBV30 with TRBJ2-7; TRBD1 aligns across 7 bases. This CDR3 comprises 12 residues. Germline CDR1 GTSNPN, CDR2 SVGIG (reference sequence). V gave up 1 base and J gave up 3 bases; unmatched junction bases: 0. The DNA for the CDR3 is TGTGCCTGGAGTGGGACAGGCTACGAGCAGTACTTC. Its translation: CAWSGTGYEQYF.

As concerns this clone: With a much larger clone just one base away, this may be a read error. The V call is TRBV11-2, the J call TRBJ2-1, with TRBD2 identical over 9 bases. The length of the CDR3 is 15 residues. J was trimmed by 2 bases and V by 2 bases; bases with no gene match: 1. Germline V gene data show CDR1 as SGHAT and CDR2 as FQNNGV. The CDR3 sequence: CASSLSGRPYNEQFF. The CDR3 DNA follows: TGTGCCAGCAGCTTAAGCGGGAGGCCCTACAATGAGCAGTTCTTC.

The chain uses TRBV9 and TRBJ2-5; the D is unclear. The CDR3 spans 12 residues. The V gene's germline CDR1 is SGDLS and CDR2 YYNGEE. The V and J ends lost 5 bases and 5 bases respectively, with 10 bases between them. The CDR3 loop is CASRRYLETQYF. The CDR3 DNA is TGTGCCAGCAGGCGGTATCTGGAGACCCAGTACTTC.

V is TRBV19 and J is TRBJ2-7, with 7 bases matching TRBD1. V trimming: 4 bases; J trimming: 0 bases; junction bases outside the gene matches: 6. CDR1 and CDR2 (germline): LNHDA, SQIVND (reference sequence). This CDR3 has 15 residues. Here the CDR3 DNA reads TGTGCCAGTAGTACGGGACAGCCTTCCTCCTACGAGCAGTACTTC. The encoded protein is CASSTGQPSSYEQYF.